This T cell receptor (beta chain) was recovered during a study of blood T cell repertoires in COVID-19. Study details: Acute and convalescent COVID-19 samples came from the United States, Italy and Spain. PBMCs, B-cell-depleted T cells, or T cells provided the cDNA or gDNA that made up the material.

In this sample, this clone turned up once. Participants were aged about 18 to 89 years, lived in under 30 US areas, and enrolled virtually. The germline V and J ends were trimmed by 2 bases and 3 bases, with 13 bases remaining between them. The CDR3 extends over 15 amino acids. CDR1 is SGHNT, CDR2 YYREEE, per germline (reference sequence). Original handling: It was from reference gene primer amplification that nucleated cell counts were estimated. Generated by immunoSEQ multiplex PCR, the TCRdb table keeps only in-frame clones and is missing some. V, J and clone size are taken as reported in that table, and D and trimming were inferred from the DNA itself. The data contain roughly 250,000 clones, about nine tenths of them seen just once; the ten biggest clones take up nearly 6.5%.

The sequence derives from a young woman with acute COVID-19. The material sequenced was PBMCs or T cells enriched from blood (not recorded which). This chain joins TRBV5-4 and TRBJ2-3; a possible D gene is TRBD2 (6 bases). Here the CDR3 DNA reads TGTGCCAGCAGCTTATCCGGGAGTATGACAGATACGCAGTATTTT. It specifies CASSLSGSMTDTQYF.